One and the same sample provided the 25 T cell receptor beta chains below, sequenced in a study of tumor-infiltrating lymphocytes in primary liver carcinoma. cDNA specific to TCR beta was made from 500 ng of total RNA, with a constant-region primer employed for priming. Amplification in three nested multiplex PCR rounds with slightly modified ARM-PCR gave rise to TCR beta libraries. A C-beta reverse primer was combined with TRBV1-TRBV30 forward primers in the first two PCR rounds, and each round had roughly 11 cycles. TCRdb passed the multiplex PCR reads through MiXCR, listing each CDR3 protein once. Of 90,000 to 150,000 distinct CDR3 sequences in the sample, nearly 70% are singletons; the top ten hold over 7.5%. Unsorted bulk tissue of roughly 20-31 mg yielded co-extracted RNA and DNA. Material for sequencing was tumor-adjacent normal liver tissue. These receptors all come from a woman aged 55-69 years with primary liver carcinoma and hepatitis B virus infection.

This chain links TRBV20-1 with TRBJ2-5; 10 nucleotides match TRBD1. The CDR3 contains 14 residues. Germline assignment: CDR1 DFQATT and CDR2 SNEGSKA (reference sequence). The junction had 3 bases not matched to a gene; V was cut back by 0 bases and J by 5 bases. The CDR3 sequence is CSARETGGRETQYF. The CDR3, as DNA: TGCAGTGCTAGAGAGACAGGGGGCCGTGAGACCCAGTACTTC.

The chain joins TRBV29-1 to TRBJ2-1; the D is unclear. The V gene's germline CDR1 is SQVTM and CDR2 ANQGSEA. Trimming removed 4 bases from V and 6 bases from J, with 16 bases in between. There are 14 residues in the CDR3. Here the CDR3 DNA reads TGCAGCGTTGGGGGAAGGATTCTCAGCAATGAGCAGTTCTTC. It specifies CSVGGRILSNEQFF.

Comment on this clonotype: Germline is not matched at one junction end, which may reflect a read error. The chain links TRBV6-5 to TRBJ1-1; D is undetermined. Germline values: CDR1 MNHEY, CDR2 SVGAGI. The CDR3 runs 13 residues. DNA of the CDR3: TGTACCAGAAGTTATAGGTTGAACACTGAAGCTTTCTTT. This codes for CTRSYRLNTEAFF.

This clonotype was picked up many times. The J gene is TRBJ2-1, the V gene TRBV7-8; 7 bases fit TRBD2. The trim removed 7 bases at V and 2 bases at J, leaving 5 bases unmatched. Germline lookup yields CDR1 SGHVS and CDR2 FQNEAQ. The CDR3 covers 14 residues. In nucleotides, the CDR3 is TGTGCCAGCATGGGCGGGAGCGCCTACAATGAGCAGTTCTTC. Translated, it gives CASMGGSAYNEQFF.

As regards this clonotype: This could be a read error, since a much larger clone is one nucleotide away. The chain recombines TRBV5-1 with TRBJ2-7, with D maybe TRBD2 (5 bases). CDR1 SGHRS and CDR2 YFSETQ come from the germline V gene. There are 14 residues in the CDR3. CDR3 sequence reads: CASSPGIIQYEQHF. The DNA for the CDR3 is TGCGCCAGCAGCCCCGGGATCATACAATACGAGCAGCACTTC.

This clonotype is labeled as medium-sized. J is TRBJ1-1 and V is TRBV11-3; 10 bases agree with TRBD1. The CDR3 contains 14 residues. Germline V gene sequence: CDR1 SGHNT, CDR2 YENEEA. The V segment lost 6 bases and the J segment 7 bases; nucleotides outside the gene matches: 8. In DNA, the CDR3 is TGTGCCAGCAGATCGACAGGGGGCCTACTTGAAGCTTTCTTT. The encoded protein is CASRSTGGLLEAFF. Full variable domain (rest looked up from reference TRBV11-3 and TRBJ1-1): EAGVVQSPRYKIIEKKQPVAFWCNPISGHNTLYWYLQNLGQGPELLIRYENEEAVDDSQLPKDRFSAERLKGVDSTLKIQPAELGDSAVYLCASRSTGGLLEAFFGQGTRLTVV.

Details on this clonotype: This may stem from a read error, because a much larger clone lies one nucleotide away. The final CDR3 position lacks the conserved phenylalanine or tryptophan, pointing to a likely read error. The chain is built from TRBV30 and TRBJ2-7; 8 nucleotides match TRBD2. V lost 4 bases and J lost 4; bases outside the gene matches: 6. Germline V CDR1 and CDR2: GTSNPN, SVGIG (reference sequence). CDR3 size: 13 residues. CDR3 protein: CAWTVGGAYEQYL. CDR3 in DNA: TGTGCCTGGACCGTCGGGGGGGCTTACGAGCAGTACTTG.

This clonotype was picked up many times. Since no conserved phenylalanine or tryptophan closes the CDR3, a read error is the likely cause. Because the CDR3's place on the DNA is in doubt, the DNA is left out and the CDR3 is given as listed by TCRdb. The V and J genes are TRBV28 and TRBJ2-1; the D call in the table, TRBD2, was not verified against the DNA. CDR1 MDHEN and CDR2 SYDVKM come from the germline V gene. The length of the CDR3 is 12 amino acids, counting both ends. The CDR3 protein is CASSRQGTSGRL.

This chain links TRBV11-2 with TRBJ2-3; TRBD2 matches 8 bases. The CDR3 spans 15 residues. In germline, CDR1 is SGHAT, CDR2 FQNNGV. Losses at the gene ends were 6 bases for V and 11 bases for J; bases not matched to a gene: 16. The CDR3 coding sequence is TGTGCCAGCAGACCAGAGGCGGGAGGCACAGGTATGCAGTATTTT. Its protein product is CASRPEAGGTGMQYF.

With regard to this clonotype: Compared with germline, one end of the junction differs, possibly owing to a read error. This chain connects TRBV6-6 to TRBJ1-2; 10 nucleotides match TRBD1. CDR1 is MNHNY and CDR2 is SVGAGI in the germline V gene (reference sequence). This CDR3 has 15 residues. The CDR3 reads CVSSSASTGGSGYTF. For the CDR3, the DNA is TGTGTCAGCAGCTCCGCCTCGACAGGGGGCTCTGGCTACACCTTC.

Notes on this clonotype: Because it lacks the conserved phenylalanine or tryptophan at the end, this CDR3 is likely a read error. CDR3 sequence: CAISLELATGDRQETQYL. CDR3 nucleotides: TGTGCCATCAGCTTAGAGTTGGCGACAGGGGACCGGCAAGAGACCCAGTACCTC. The V call is TRBV11-3, the J call TRBJ2-5; 8 nucleotides agree with TRBD1. This CDR3 region has 18 residues. Germline CDR1 and CDR2: SGHNT and YENEEA.

This clonotype has only one observation. A much bigger clone sits one base away, suggesting this may be a read error. V is TRBV6-1 and J is TRBJ2-7; 9 bases agree with TRBD2. The CDR3 has 15 residues. The V gene's germline CDR1 is MNHNS and CDR2 SASEGT. With 4 bases clipped from V and 0 bases from J, the junction kept 4 bases outside the gene matches. CDR3 coding DNA: TGTGCCAGCAGTGGATCTAGCGGGAACTCCTACGAGCAGTACTTC. Translation: CASSGSSGNSYEQYF.

Points on this clonotype: Relative to the germline gene, one junction end is altered; a read error may explain this. CDR3 bases: TGCGCCAGCAGCTTGGCCTCTCGACTTGACAATGAGCAGTCCTTC. Its protein product is CASSLASRLDNEQSF. The chain carries TRBV5-1 and TRBJ2-1; D ambiguous. The CDR3 length is 15 residues. CDR1 and CDR2 (germline): SGHRS, YFSETQ.

This clonotype was seen repeatedly, ten times or more. This chain joins TRBV29-1 and TRBJ2-3, with 7 bases aligning to TRBD1. This CDR3 is 10 amino acids long. Germline values: CDR1 SQVTM, CDR2 ANQGSEA. The CDR3 coding sequence is TGCAGTACAGGGGCCGGTACGCAGTATTTT. It specifies CSTGAGTQYF.

Comment on this clonotype: The junction departs from the called germline gene at one end, perhaps through a read error. The V gene is TRBV11-2, the J gene TRBJ2-1; D possibly corresponds to TRBD1 (6 bases). In germline, CDR1 is SGHAT, CDR2 FQNNGV. The CDR3 runs to 15 residues. The CDR3 region is CVSNLEGGEMNEQFF. As DNA, the CDR3 is TGTGTCAGCAACTTAGAAGGGGGAGAGATGAATGAGCAGTTCTTC.

In regard to this clonotype: A much larger clone differs from this one at a single base, so this may be a read error. J is TRBJ1-1 and V is TRBV30; D is uncertain. This CDR3 spans 13 amino acids. V lost 5 bases, J lost 0 bases, and 10 bases lay in between. In germline, CDR1 is GTSNPN, CDR2 SVGIG (reference sequence). CDR3 in amino acids: CAWLGMLNTEAFF. The CDR3 nucleotides are TGTGCCTGGTTGGGCATGCTGAACACTGAAGCTTTCTTT. Supplemented by reference TRBV30 and TRBJ1-1, the full variable domain reads SQTIHQWPATLVQPVGSPLSLECTVEGTSNPNLYWYRQAAGRGLQLLFYSVGIGQISSEVPQNLSASRPQDRQFILSSKKLLLSDSGFYLCAWLGMLNTEAFFGQGTRLTVV.

This clonotype has just a few counts. At one end, the junction sequence differs from germline, possibly due to a read error. The chain has TRBV11-2 and TRBJ2-5, with TRBD2 identical over 8 bases. The length of the CDR3 is 14 residues. The germline gives CDR1 SGHAT, CDR2 FQNNGV. DNA for the CDR3: TGTGCTAGCAGCTTTACGGGAGGGGGGGAGGCCCAGTACTTC. Its protein is CASSFTGGGEAQYF.

Turning to this clonotype: Lacking the conserved final phenylalanine or tryptophan, this CDR3 likely reflects a read error. This chain connects TRBV6-5 to TRBJ1-5, with no clear D. From germline, CDR1 is MNHEY and CDR2 SVGAGI. The CDR3 has 14 residues. Trimming pared 2 bases from V and 10 bases from J, leaving 15 bases between. The CDR3 is CASSYGEGFQPQHC. The CDR3 DNA is TGTGCCAGCAGTTACGGTGAGGGCTTTCAACCCCAGCATTGT.

About this clonotype: One junction end disagrees with the germline gene, perhaps due to a read error. The chain has TRBV29-1 and TRBJ1-2; D remains unclear. Germline V lookup: CDR1 SQVTM, CDR2 ANQGSEA. The CDR3 contains 13 residues. The CDR3 DNA follows: TGCAGTGTTGAAACGGGGTTGGGCTATGACTACACCTTC. Its translation is CSVETGLGYDYTF. Looking up the rest from reference TRBV29-1 and TRBJ1-2 gives the full variable domain: SAVISQKPSRDICQRGTSLTIQCQVDSQVTMMFWYRQQPGQSLTLIATANQGSEATYESGFVIDKFPISRPNLTFSTLTVSNMSPEDSSIYLCSVETGLGYDYTFGSGTRLTVV.

Comment on this clonotype: One end of the junction does not line up with germline, which may come from a read error. This chain joins TRBV5-1 and TRBJ2-1; 7 nucleotides line up with TRBD2. Germline CDR1 SGHRS, CDR2 YFSETQ. There are 17 residues in the CDR3. CDR3 in DNA: TGCGCCCGCAGCTTGGAGACTAGAGGGAGGGCCAACAATGAGCAGTTCTTC. Protein product: CARSLETRGRANNEQFF.

To note about this clonotype: This may come from a read error, since a much larger clone is one base off. The CDR3 protein is CSVEDPVGATYEQYF. The DNA of the CDR3 is TGCAGCGTTGAAGATCCGGTAGGGGCAACCTACGAGCAGTACTTC. The chain links TRBV29-1 to TRBJ2-7; a possible D gene is TRBD1 (5 bases). The ends were cut back, 0 bases at V and 2 bases at J, with 14 bases in the middle. The CDR3 runs 15 residues. Germline V lookup: CDR1 SQVTM, CDR2 ANQGSEA.

A word on this clonotype: This may arise from a read error, as a much more abundant clone is one base away. J is TRBJ1-3 and V is TRBV30; D gene ambiguous. CDR3 length: 14 residues. The germline gives CDR1 GTSNPN, CDR2 SVGIG (reference sequence). V was cut by 3 bases and J by 3 bases, with 12 bases left in between. CDR3 protein: CAWRVGIGGNTIYF. The CDR3 DNA is TGTGCCTGGAGGGTCGGGATAGGTGGAAACACCATATATTTT.

For this clonotype: The germline gene is not matched at one end of the junction; a read error may be the cause. J is TRBJ1-5 and V is TRBV6-5; D ambiguous. This CDR3 is 16 amino acids long. CDR1 and CDR2 (germline): MNHEY, SVGAGI. This CDR3 reads CASRPRQRLTNKPQHF. For the CDR3, the DNA is TGTGCCAGCAGACCCCGGCAGAGGCTAACCAATAAGCCCCAGCATTTT.

With respect to this clonotype: Its ends do not fully match the called genes, so a read error is possible. This chain joins TRBV6-6 and TRBJ2-2; D is ambiguous. The germline V gene encodes CDR1 MNHNY and CDR2 SVGAGI (reference sequence). The CDR3 is 16 residues long. The CDR3 spells CASSPTRSPNTGELFF. The CDR3 bases are TGTGCCAGCAGCCCAACTCGCAGTCCGAACACCGGTGAGCTGTTTTTT.

The count of this clonotype is one. The junction departs from germline at one end; a sequencing error may be responsible. This chain connects TRBV6-1 to TRBJ2-7; 9 bases are shared with TRBD2. CDR3 length: 15 residues. Germline V CDR1 and CDR2: MNHNS, SASEGT. The chain's CDR3 is CASNERAGGGYEQYF. CDR3 coding DNA: TGTGCCAGCAATGAAAGGGCGGGGGGGGGCTACGAGCAATACTTC.